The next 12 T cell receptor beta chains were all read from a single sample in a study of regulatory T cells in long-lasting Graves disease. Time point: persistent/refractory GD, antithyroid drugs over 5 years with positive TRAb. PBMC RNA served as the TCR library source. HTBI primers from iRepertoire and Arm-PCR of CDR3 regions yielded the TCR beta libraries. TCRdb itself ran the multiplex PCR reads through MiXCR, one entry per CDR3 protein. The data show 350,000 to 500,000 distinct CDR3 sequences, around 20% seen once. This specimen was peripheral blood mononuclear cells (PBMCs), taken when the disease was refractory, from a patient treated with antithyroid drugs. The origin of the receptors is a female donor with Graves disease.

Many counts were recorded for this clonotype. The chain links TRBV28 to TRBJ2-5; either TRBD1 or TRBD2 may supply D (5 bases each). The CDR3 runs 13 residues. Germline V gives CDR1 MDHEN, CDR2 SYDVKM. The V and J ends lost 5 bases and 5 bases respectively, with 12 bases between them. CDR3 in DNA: TGTGCCAGCAGTCACACAGGCGGGGAGACCCAGTACTTC. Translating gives CASSHTGGETQYF.

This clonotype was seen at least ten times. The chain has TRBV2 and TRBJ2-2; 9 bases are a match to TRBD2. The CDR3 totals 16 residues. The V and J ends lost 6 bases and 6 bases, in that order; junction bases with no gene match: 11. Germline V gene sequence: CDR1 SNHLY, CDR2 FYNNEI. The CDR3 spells CASSGGAGGLAGELFF. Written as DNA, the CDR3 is TGTGCCAGCAGCGGGGGAGCGGGAGGACTAGCCGGGGAGCTGTTTTTT.

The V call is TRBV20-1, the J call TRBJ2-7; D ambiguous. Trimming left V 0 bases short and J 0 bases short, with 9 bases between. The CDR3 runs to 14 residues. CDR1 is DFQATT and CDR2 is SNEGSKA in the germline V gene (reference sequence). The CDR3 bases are TGCAGTGCTAGAGATCTCCAGGCCTCCTACGAGCAGTACTTC. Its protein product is CSARDLQASYEQYF.

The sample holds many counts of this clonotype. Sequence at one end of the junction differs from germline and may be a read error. CDR3 sequence: CASSLESTEAFF. For the CDR3, the DNA is TGTGCCAGCAGCCTCGAGTCCACTGAAGCTTTCTTT. This sequence joins TRBV5-1 and TRBJ1-1; D remains ambiguous. Germline V gene lookup returns CDR1 SGHRS and CDR2 YFSETQ. The CDR3 covers 12 residues.

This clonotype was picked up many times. The CDR3 sequence is CASSPKGGTGANVLTF. CDR3 DNA: TGTGCCAGCAGCCCTAAGGGGGGTACTGGGGCCAACGTCCTGACTTTC. The rearrangement joins TRBV12-3 or TRBV12-4 to TRBJ2-6; D is perhaps TRBD1 or TRBD2 (6 bases each). This CDR3 has 16 residues. Trimming removed 6 bases at V and 2 bases at J, with 14 bases between.

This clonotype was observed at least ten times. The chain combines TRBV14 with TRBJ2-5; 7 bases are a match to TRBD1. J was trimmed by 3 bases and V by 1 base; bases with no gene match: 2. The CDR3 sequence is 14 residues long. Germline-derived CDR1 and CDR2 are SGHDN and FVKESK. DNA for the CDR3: TGTGCCAGCAGCCAAGTCGACAGGGAAGAGACCCAGTACTTC. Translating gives CASSQVDREETQYF.

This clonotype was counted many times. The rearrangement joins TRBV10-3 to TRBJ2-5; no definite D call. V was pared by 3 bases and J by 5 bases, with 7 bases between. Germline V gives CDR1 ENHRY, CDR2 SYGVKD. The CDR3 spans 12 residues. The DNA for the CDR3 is TGTGCCATCAGTGAAAATCGTGAGACCCAGTACTTC. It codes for CAISENRETQYF.

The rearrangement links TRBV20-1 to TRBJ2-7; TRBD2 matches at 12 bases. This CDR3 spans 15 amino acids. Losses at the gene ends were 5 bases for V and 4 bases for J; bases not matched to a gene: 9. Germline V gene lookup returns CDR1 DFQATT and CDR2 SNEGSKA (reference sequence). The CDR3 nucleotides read TGCAGTGCTCAAACTAGCGGGAGGATGGGGTACGAGCAGTACTTC. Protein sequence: CSAQTSGRMGYEQYF.

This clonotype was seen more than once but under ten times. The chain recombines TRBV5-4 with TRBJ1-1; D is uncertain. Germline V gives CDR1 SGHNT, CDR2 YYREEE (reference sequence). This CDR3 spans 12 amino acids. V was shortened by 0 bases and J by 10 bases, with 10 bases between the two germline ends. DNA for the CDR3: TGTGCCAGCAGCTTGGTGGAAGGGCGAGCTTTCTTT. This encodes CASSLVEGRAFF. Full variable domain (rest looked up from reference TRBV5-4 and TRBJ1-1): ETGVTQSPTHLIKTRGQQVTLRCSSQSGHNTVSWYQQALGQGPQFIFQYYREEENGRGNFPPRFSGLQFPNYSSELNVNALELDDSALYLCASSLVEGRAFFGQGTRLTVV.

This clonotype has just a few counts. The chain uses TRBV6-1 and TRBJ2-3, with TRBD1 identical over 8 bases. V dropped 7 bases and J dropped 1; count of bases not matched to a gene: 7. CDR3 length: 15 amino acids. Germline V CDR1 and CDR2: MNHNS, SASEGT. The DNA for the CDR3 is TGTGCCAGCATATACAGGGGGGCTGGCACAGATACGCAGTATTTT. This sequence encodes CASIYRGAGTDTQYF.

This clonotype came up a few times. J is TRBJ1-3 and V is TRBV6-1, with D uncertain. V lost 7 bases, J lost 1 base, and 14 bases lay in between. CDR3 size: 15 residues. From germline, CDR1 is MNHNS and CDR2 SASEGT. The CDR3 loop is CASTEGGTSGNTIYF. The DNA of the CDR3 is TGTGCCAGCACCGAAGGAGGTACTTCTGGAAACACCATATATTTT.

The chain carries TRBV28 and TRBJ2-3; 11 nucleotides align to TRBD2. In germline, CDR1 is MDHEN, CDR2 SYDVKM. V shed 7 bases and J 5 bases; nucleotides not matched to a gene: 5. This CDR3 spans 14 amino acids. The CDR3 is CASTTSGRRDTQYF. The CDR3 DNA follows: TGTGCCAGCACTACTAGCGGGAGAAGAGATACGCAGTATTTT. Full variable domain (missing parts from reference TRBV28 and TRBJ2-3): DVKVTQSSRYLVKRTGEKVFLECVQDMDHENMFWYRQDPGLGLRLIYFSYDVKMKEKGDIPEGYSVSREKKERFSLILESASTNQTSMYLCASTTSGRRDTQYFGPGTRLTVL.